A selection of T cell receptor beta chains follows, all from one sample in a study of blood T cell repertoires in COVID-19. Produced via immunoSEQ multiplex PCR; TCRdb's table is partial and in-frame only. The table shows about 240,000 clones, with more than 85% occurring only once. Sequenced input: peripheral blood. All receptors derive from a woman in her 70s with active or convalescent COVID-19. The conserved cysteine and the conserved F or W are not part of the CDR3 here.

CDR3	V
ASSYSRINGELF	TRBV6-5
ASLERGEAF	TRBV6-5
ASSYPSDRKNTEAF	TRBV6-6
ASSLGTGTSNQPQH	TRBV19
ASRDNYRSSGANVLT	TRBV5-1
ASSLQRYEQY	TRBV5-1
ASSEPGETQY	TRBV2
ASSLRMDTEAF	TRBV12-3/TRBV12-4
ASSPQAGGQGEQF	TRBV6-6
ASSPEGRGQY	TRBV5-1
SVEESRRGDTQY	TRBV29-1
ASRQGPLNTEAF	TRBV10-2
ASSLGTGTQY	TRBV7-3
AISESGGNTEAF	TRBV10-3
SALSARQAEAF	TRBV29-1
ASSLGQINYGYT	TRBV18
ASSQGPSGGADEKLF	TRBV4-1
ASKDRVNTEAF	TRBV21-1
ASSVAQVGAFGNTIY	TRBV9
ASSTTGIGSPLH	TRBV19
ASSQGHGGSYT	TRBV12-3/TRBV12-4
ASSQVTTGSNEQF	TRBV4-3
ASSVSGDEQY	TRBV10-2
ASSSQAGENTEAF	TRBV6-4
ASSIKGQAEAF	TRBV19
ASSLDGSSYNEQF	TRBV11-2
ASSFRGIGYT	TRBV11-2
ASSLGRPGNQPQH	TRBV11-2
ASSLAQISSNTGELF	TRBV11-3
ASSQVWGDRDNQPQH	TRBV4-2
ASSPQGAGTEAF	TRBV7-2
ASSPDREGQPQH	TRBV5-1
ASRGLNEKLF	TRBV19
SAQGFEKLF	TRBV29-1
ASSIVQGYTGELF	TRBV19
ASSSPSGGAWLETQY	TRBV7-2
ASSPRTSGGVRGDTQY	TRBV7-2
ASSFRGRSEAF	TRBV7-2
ASSQGDTGGIYGYT	TRBV5-1
ASSPPAGNTIY	TRBV7-8
ASSYSGSGEKLF	TRBV6-6
ASSRSYEQY	TRBV7-2
ASSPGTGNQPQH	TRBV18
ASSVVGAPMYNEQF	TRBV9
ASRQGVTGYT	TRBV28
ASLGTAYEQY	TRBV10-3
ASSQGARDSPLH	TRBV11-3
ATSRIEDSPLH	TRBV15
ASSLGEGYQPQH	TRBV5-1
ASSSGYSNEKLF	TRBV9
ASNPRGQGGSGNTIY	TRBV4-1
SARGLAGRTDTQY	TRBV29-1
ASSKQGSSYEQY	TRBV6-5
ASSVGTGDWDEKLF	TRBV9
ASRPGQGLGRGKLF	TRBV7-2
ASSLGGPRTDITL	TRBV7-2
ASNRDRVSYEQY	TRBV2
ASSLRDRAGSPLH	TRBV9
ASSQARTQYSNQPQH	TRBV4-3
ASSLWRQVDSNTGELF	TRBV5-4